The T cell receptor beta chain described here comes from a study of T cells expressing NK-cell markers. 5'RACE template switching with UMIs generated TCR beta cDNA. TCRdb reprocessed the 5' RACE reads, keeping one entry per CDR3 protein, no DNA. This sample's table has 500,000 or so distinct CDR3 sequences. This clonotype originated in a man younger than 35 in good health. The sample comprised blood T cells: a sorted CD56 or NKG2C T cell subset, CD4+ or CD8+ T cells, or bulk PBMC T cells (not recorded which).

This CDR3 is CASSPSIEQPQHF. This chain connects TRBV5-1 to TRBJ1-5. This CDR3 spans 13 amino acids. Germline loops: CDR1 SGHRS, CDR2 YFSETQ.